This T cell receptor beta chain was captured in a study of identical twins. Study-wide results and limits: Invariant cells of the MAIT and iNKT types might have partly distorted the zero-insertion analyses.

TCRdb independently ran MiXCR on the 5' RACE reads; one entry per CDR3 protein. The sample has approximately 210,000 distinct CDR3 sequences; 5.5% to 7.5% are singletons. Germline V gene data show CDR1 as SGHRS and CDR2 as YFSETQ. V lost 4 bases, J lost 4 bases, and 7 bases lay in between. There are 12 residues in the CDR3. This clonotype was observed at least ten times. What it recognizes is unknown. These data were also filed under a second study, of T cells expressing NK-cell markers. This second report adds: Repertoire data for TCR beta were derived from sorted T cells (CD3+CD56+NKG2C+, CD3+CD56+NKG2C- and CD3+CD56-NKG2C+). The sequencing cohort of eight donors included seven HCMV-seropositive individuals and one seronegative individual. Once again these clonotypes came out on top in the CD3+CD56-NKG2C+ fraction of a handful of donors.

This clonotype originated in a woman under 30 in good health. Sequencing was done on a sample of CD8+ T cells sorted from blood. The chain recombines TRBV5-1 with TRBJ2-3; the D is unclear. This CDR3 reads CASSQIPDTQYF. The CDR3, as DNA: TGCGCCAGCAGCCAAATTCCAGATACGCAGTATTTT.